This note documents a single T cell receptor beta chain sequence. Its matching antigen is unknown. Noted treatment: roughly ten-day PBMC culture with coronavirus spike peptide pools or control peptides (ViraFEST assay). This record comes from a study of vaccination and CD4 T cells after COVID-19. Across the study: Nasal swab PCR identified SARS-CoV-2 in the convalescent patients, of whom several were mild and one severe. Cultures designated as controls were supplied with a CEFX pool, an HIV-1 Nef pool, or no peptide. The stimulating agents, overlapping spike peptides, came from SARS-CoV-2, HCoV-NL63, HCoV-OC43 and HCoV-229E. Participants got two doses of BNT162b2 or mRNA-1273 vaccine.

Oncomine TCR Beta short-read sequencing was applied to DNA from cultured CD4+ T cells. TCRdb processed the PCR reads anew with MiXCR; each CDR3 protein has one entry. The sample carries roughly 10,000 distinct CDR3 sequences, roughly 26% recorded once. The sequencing used CD4+ T cells from blood, cultured in vitro, collected after SARS-CoV-2 vaccination. The origin of this receptor is a human donor who had recovered from COVID-19.

The CDR3 bases are TGTGCCAGCAGTGAGGGACAGGAAAATCAGCCCCAGCATTTT. It codes for CASSEGQENQPQHF. This chain uses TRBV6-1 with TRBJ1-5; 8 nucleotides agree with TRBD1. The CDR3 totals 14 residues. Germline values: CDR1 MNHNS, CDR2 SASEGT. V shed 3 bases, J shed 4 bases, and the junction held 2 bases outside the gene matches.